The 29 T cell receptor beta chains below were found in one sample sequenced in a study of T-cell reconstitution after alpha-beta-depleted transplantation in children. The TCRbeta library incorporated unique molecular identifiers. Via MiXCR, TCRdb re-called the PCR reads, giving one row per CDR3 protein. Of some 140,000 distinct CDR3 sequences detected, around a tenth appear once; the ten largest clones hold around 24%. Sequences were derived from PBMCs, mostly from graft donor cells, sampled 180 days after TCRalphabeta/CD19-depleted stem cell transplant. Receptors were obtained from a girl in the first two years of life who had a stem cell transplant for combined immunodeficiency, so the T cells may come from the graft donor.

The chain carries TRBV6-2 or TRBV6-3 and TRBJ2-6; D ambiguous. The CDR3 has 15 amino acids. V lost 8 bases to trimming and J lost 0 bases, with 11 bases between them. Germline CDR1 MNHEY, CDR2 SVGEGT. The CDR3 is CASGPGTSGANVLTF. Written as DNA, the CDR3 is TGTGCCAGCGGACCAGGCACCTCTGGGGCCAACGTCCTGACTTTC.

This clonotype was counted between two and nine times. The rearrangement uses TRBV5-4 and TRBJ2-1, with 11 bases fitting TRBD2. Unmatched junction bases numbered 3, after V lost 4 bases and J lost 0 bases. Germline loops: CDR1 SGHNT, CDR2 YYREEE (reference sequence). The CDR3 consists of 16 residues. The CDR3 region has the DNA TGTGCCAGCAGCATTAGCGGGAGGGGCTCCTACAATGAGCAGTTCTTC. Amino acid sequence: CASSISGRGSYNEQFF. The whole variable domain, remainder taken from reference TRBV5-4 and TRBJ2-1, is ETGVTQSPTHLIKTRGQQVTLRCSSQSGHNTVSWYQQALGQGPQFIFQYYREEENGRGNFPPRFSGLQFPNYSSELNVNALELDDSALYLCASSISGRGSYNEQFFGPGTRLTVL.

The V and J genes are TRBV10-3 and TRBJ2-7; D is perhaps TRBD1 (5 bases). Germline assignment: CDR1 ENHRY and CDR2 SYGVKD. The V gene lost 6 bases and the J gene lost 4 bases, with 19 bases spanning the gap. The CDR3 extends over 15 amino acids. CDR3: CAIRKLSQGSYEQYF. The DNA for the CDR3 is TGTGCCATCAGGAAACTTTCGCAGGGAAGTTACGAGCAGTACTTC.

CDR3 sequence reads: CASSLGAGNVYEQYF. CDR3 DNA sequence: TGTGCCAGCAGCTTAGGGGCGGGAAACGTCTACGAGCAGTACTTC. The V call is TRBV7-2, the J call TRBJ2-7; tentative D call: TRBD2 (6 bases). CDR1 and CDR2 (germline): SGHTA, FQGNSA. The length of the CDR3 is 15 residues. The V and J ends lost 1 base and 3 bases respectively, with 13 bases between them.

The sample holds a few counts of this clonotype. CDR3 protein: CASSHGGGGTYEQYF. The CDR3 coding sequence is TGTGCCAGCAGCCACGGTGGAGGGGGGACCTACGAGCAGTACTTC. This chain uses TRBV11-3 with TRBJ2-7, with D perhaps matching TRBD1 or TRBD2 (6 bases each). V gave up 5 bases and J gave up 2 bases, with 16 bases separating them. This CDR3 region has 15 residues. Per the germline V gene, CDR1 is SGHNT and CDR2 is YENEEA.

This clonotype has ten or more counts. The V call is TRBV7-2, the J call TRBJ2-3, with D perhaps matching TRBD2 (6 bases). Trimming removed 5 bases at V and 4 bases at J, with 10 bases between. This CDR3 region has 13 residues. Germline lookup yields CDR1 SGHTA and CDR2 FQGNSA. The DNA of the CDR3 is TGTGCCAGCAGCACTAGACTAGCAGATACGCAGTATTTT. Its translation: CASSTRLADTQYF.

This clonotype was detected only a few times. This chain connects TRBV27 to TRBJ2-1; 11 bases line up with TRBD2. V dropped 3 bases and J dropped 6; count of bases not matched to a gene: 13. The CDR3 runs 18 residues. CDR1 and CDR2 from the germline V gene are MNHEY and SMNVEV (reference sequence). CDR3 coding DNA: TGTGCCAGCAGTTTGCTCAGAACCGGGACTAGCGGACCCAATGAGCAGTTCTTC. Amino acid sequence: CASSLLRTGTSGPNEQFF.

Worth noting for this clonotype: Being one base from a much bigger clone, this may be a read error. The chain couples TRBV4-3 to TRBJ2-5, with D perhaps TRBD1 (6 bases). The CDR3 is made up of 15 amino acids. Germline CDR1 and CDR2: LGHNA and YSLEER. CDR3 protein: CASIQELNRVRTQYF. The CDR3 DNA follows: TGCGCCAGCATCCAAGAGCTAAACAGGGTGCGGACCCAGTACTTC.

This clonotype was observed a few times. CDR3 sequence: CATSDWTANYGYTF. For the CDR3, the DNA is TGTGCCACCAGTGATTGGACAGCTAACTATGGCTACACCTTC. V gene TRBV24-1 combines with J gene TRBJ1-2; tentative D call: TRBD1 (6 bases). This CDR3 spans 14 amino acids. Germline loops: CDR1 KGHDR, CDR2 SFDVKD. Trimming left V 2 bases short and J 0 bases short, with 6 bases between.

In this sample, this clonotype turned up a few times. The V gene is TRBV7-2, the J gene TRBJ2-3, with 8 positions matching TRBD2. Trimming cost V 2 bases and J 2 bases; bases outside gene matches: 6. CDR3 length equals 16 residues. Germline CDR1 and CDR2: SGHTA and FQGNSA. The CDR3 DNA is TGTGCCAGCAGCTTAAGGCTAGCGGGCTTCACAGATACGCAGTATTTT. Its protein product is CASSLRLAGFTDTQYF.

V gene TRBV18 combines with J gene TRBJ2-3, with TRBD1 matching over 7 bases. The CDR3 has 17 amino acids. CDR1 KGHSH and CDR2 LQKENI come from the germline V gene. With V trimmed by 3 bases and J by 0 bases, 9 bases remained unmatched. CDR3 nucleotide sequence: TGTGCCAGCTCACCCTTGGACAGGAAAGCTAGCACAGATACGCAGTATTTT. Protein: CASSPLDRKASTDTQYF.

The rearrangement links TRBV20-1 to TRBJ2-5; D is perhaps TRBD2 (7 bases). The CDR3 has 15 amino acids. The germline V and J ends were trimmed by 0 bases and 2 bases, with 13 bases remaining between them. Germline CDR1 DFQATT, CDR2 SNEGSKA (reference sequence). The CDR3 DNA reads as TGCAGTGCTAGAGATCGGAGGGGGGGACAAGAGACCCAGTACTTC. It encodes CSARDRRGGQETQYF.

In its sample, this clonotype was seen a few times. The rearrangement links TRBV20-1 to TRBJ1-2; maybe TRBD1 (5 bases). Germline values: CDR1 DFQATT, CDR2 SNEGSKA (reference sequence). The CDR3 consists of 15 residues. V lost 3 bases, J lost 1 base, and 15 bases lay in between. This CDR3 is CSARGSGTDNYGYTF. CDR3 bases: TGCAGTGCTAGGGGGTCCGGGACCGATAACTATGGCTACACCTTC.

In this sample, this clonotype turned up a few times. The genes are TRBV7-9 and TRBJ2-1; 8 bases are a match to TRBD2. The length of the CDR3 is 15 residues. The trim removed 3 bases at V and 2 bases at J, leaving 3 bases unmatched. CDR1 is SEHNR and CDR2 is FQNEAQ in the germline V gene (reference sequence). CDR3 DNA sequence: TGTGCCAGCAGCTTCGGCGGGGGGACCTACAATGAGCAGTTCTTC. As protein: CASSFGGGTYNEQFF.

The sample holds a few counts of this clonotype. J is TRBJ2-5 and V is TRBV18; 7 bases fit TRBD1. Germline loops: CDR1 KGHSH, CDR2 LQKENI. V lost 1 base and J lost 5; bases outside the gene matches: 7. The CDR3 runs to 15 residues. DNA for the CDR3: TGTGCCAGCTCACCACAGACAGGGCGGAAGGAGACCCAGTACTTC. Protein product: CASSPQTGRKETQYF.

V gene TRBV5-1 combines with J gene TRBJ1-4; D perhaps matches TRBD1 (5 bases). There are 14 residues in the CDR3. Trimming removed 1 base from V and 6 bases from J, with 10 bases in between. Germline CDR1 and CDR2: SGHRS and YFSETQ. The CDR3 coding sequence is TGCGCCAGCAGCTTGCGGGACCCAGATGAAAAACTGTTTTTT. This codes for CASSLRDPDEKLFF. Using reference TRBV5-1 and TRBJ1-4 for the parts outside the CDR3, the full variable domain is KAGVTQTPRYLIKTRGQQVTLSCSPISGHRSVSWYQQTPGQGLQFLFEYFSETQRNKGNFPGRFSGRQFSNSRSEMNVSTLELGDSALYLCASSLRDPDEKLFFGSGTQLSVL.

The CDR3 DNA is TGTGCCACCAGTGACGCCCGGACTAGAGCGGGGGCCTACAATGAGCAGTTCTTC. Translating gives CATSDARTRAGAYNEQFF. The chain combines TRBV24-1 with TRBJ2-1; 8 bases align to TRBD2. Per the germline V gene, CDR1 is KGHDR and CDR2 is SFDVKD. V was clipped by 4 bases and J by 2 bases; unmatched bases: 12. The CDR3 is 18 residues long.

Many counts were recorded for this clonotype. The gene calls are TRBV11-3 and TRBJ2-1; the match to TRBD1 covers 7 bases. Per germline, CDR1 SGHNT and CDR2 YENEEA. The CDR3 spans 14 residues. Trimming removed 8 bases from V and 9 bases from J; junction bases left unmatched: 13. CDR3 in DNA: TGTGCCAGCGGATCCGGGACAGTCTTTGGTGAGCAGTTCTTC. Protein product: CASGSGTVFGEQFF.

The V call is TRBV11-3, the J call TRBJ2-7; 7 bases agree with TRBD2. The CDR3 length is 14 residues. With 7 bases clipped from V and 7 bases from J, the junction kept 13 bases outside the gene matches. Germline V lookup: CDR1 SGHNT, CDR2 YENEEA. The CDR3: CASTKGGLGREQYF. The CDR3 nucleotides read TGTGCCAGCACCAAGGGCGGACTAGGTAGAGAGCAGTACTTC. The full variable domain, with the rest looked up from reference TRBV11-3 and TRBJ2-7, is EAGVVQSPRYKIIEKKQPVAFWCNPISGHNTLYWYLQNLGQGPELLIRYENEEAVDDSQLPKDRFSAERLKGVDSTLKIQPAELGDSAVYLCASTKGGLGREQYFGPGTRLTVT.

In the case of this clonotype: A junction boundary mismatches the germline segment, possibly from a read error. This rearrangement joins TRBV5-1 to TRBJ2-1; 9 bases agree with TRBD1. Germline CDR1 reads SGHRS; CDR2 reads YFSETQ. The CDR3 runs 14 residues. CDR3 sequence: CASSVGQGLGERFF. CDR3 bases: TGCGCCAGCAGCGTCGGACAGGGGTTGGGGGAGCGGTTCTTC.

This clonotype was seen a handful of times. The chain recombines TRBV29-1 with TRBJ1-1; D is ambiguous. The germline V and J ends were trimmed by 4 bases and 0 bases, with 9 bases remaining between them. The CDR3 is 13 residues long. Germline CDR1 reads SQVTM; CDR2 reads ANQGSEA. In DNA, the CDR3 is TGCAGCGTTGTTAAACCCATGAACACTGAAGCTTTCTTT. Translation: CSVVKPMNTEAFF.

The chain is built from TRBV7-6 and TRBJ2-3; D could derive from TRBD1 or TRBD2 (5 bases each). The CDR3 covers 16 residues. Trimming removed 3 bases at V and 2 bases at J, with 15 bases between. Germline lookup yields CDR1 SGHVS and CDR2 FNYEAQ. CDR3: CASSFRPGPSTDTQYF. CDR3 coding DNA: TGTGCCAGCAGCTTTCGGCCGGGACCCTCCACAGATACGCAGTATTTT.

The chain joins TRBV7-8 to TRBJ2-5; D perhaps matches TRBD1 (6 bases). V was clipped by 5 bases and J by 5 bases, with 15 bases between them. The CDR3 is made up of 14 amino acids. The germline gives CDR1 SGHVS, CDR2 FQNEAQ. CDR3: CASSPGWTDETQYF. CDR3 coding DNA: TGTGCCAGCAGCCCAGGGTGGACAGACGAGACCCAGTACTTC.

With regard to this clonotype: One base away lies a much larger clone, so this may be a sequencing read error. The CDR3 nucleotides read TGTGCCGGCAGCTTATACGCCGGGGGCGGGGTTGAGCAGTTCTTC. It encodes CAGSLYAGGGVEQFF. The chain carries TRBV5-5 and TRBJ2-1, with D perhaps given as TRBD1 or TRBD2 (6 bases each). Germline CDR1 and CDR2: SGHKS and YYEKEE (reference sequence). The CDR3 runs to 15 residues.

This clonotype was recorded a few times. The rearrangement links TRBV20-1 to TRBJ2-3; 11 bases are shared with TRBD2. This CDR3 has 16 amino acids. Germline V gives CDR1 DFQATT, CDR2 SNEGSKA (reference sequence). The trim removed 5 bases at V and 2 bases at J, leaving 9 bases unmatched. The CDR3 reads CSALIPGLAATDTQYF. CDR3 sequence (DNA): TGCAGTGCTCTCATACCGGGACTAGCGGCCACAGATACGCAGTATTTT.

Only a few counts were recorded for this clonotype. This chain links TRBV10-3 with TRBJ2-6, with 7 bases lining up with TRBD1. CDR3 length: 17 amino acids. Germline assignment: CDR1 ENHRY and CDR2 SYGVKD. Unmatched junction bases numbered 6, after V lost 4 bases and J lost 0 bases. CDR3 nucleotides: TGTGCCATCAGTGGGACAGGCCCTAGCTCTGGGGCCAACGTCCTGACTTTC. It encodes CAISGTGPSSGANVLTF.

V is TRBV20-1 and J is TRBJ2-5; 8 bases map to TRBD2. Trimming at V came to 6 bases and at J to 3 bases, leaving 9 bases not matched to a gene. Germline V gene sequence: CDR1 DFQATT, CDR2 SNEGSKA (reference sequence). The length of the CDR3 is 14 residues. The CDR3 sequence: CSATTGTRKETQYF. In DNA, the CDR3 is TGCAGTGCGACGACCGGGACTAGAAAAGAGACCCAGTACTTC.

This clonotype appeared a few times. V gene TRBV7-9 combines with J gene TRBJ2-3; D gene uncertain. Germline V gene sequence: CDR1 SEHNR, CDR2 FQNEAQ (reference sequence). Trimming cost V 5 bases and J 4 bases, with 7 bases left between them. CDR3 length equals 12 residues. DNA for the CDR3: TGTGCCAGCAGCACCTTTCCAGATACGCAGTATTTT. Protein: CASSTFPDTQYF.

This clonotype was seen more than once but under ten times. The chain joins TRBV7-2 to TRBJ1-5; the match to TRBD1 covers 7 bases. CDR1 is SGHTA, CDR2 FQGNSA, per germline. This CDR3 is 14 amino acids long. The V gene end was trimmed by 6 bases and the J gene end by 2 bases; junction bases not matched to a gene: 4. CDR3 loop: CASSTTGGNQPQHF. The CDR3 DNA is TGTGCCAGCAGTACCACAGGGGGCAATCAGCCCCAGCATTTT.